This T cell receptor beta chain was sequenced during a study of cytomegalovirus exposure and HLA in healthy donors. At the time of sampling, donors were nominally healthy, though unrecorded immune exposures were likely. The PCR employed 60 Vbeta primers together with 13 Jbeta primers. TCRdb's copy holds only in-frame clones and misses some; the assay was immunoSEQ multiplex PCR. The sample records about 200,000 clones, over 65% being singletons. The ends were cut back, 8 bases at V and 9 bases at J, with 14 bases in the middle. This CDR3 is built from 13 residues. Germline V gene sequence: CDR1 SNHLY, CDR2 FYNNEI.

The chain is built from TRBV2 and TRBJ1-6, with unresolved D. The sequence came from a man aged 35 to 55 in good health and CMV-seropositive. Specimen: PBMCs. The CDR3 region has the DNA TGTGCCAGCGTTGGGGAGTCGGGTTCACCCCTCCACTTT. This sequence encodes CASVGESGSPLHF. Together with reference TRBV2 and TRBJ1-6, the CDR3 gives the full variable domain: EPEVTQTPSHQVTQMGQEVILRCVPISNHLYFYWYRQILGQKVEFLVSFYNNEISEKSEIFDDQFSVERPDGSNFTLKIRSTKLEDSAMYFCASVGESGSPLHFGNGTRLTVT.